The 22 T cell receptor beta chains below come from one sample, sequenced in a study of cytomegalovirus exposure and HLA in healthy donors. The study ran its PCR with 60 Vbeta and 13 Jbeta primers. The assay was immunoSEQ multiplex PCR, and TCRdb's table has in-frame clones only and misses some. There are some 160,000 clones in the sample, with roughly 1.9% held by the top ten. Specimen: PBMCs. The receptors stem from a man aged 30 to 39 in good health and CMV-seronegative.

The chain has TRBV5-1 and TRBJ1-1; D gene uncertain. V was cut by 3 bases and J by 11 bases, with 17 bases left in between. The CDR3 covers 13 residues. Germline V CDR1 and CDR2: SGHRS, YFSETQ. In nucleotides, the CDR3 is TGCGCCAGCAGCTCCCAGGACTTACCGTCGGCTTTCTTT. Translating gives CASSSQDLPSAFF.

Notes on this clone: The same CDR3 can be traced to other DNA sequences in this sample. The chain links TRBV19 to TRBJ1-2, with D unclear. The CDR3 sequence is 15 residues long. Germline CDR1 and CDR2: LNHDA and SQIVND (reference sequence). Between the trimmed V and J ends, which lost 3 bases and 4 bases, there was a span of 15 bases. CDR3 region: CASSIQTGIAYGYTF. The CDR3 coding sequence is TGTGCCAGTAGTATCCAAACGGGAATAGCCTATGGCTACACCTTC.

The chain is built from TRBV28 and TRBJ2-5; 8 nucleotides align to TRBD2. The CDR3 contains 13 residues. Unmatched junction bases numbered 3, after V lost 6 bases and J lost 3 bases. The germline gives CDR1 MDHEN, CDR2 SYDVKM. The CDR3 nucleotides read TGTGCCAGCAGGAGTAGCGGGGAAGAGACCCAGTACTTC. Its protein is CASRSSGEETQYF.

The rearrangement uses TRBV28 and TRBJ2-5; 8 nucleotides agree with TRBD1. Germline V gives CDR1 MDHEN, CDR2 SYDVKM. V lost 6 bases and J lost 1; bases outside the gene matches: 7. The CDR3 is 15 amino acids. CDR3 amino acids: CASSSGGLLQETQYF. The DNA for the CDR3 is TGTGCCAGCAGCTCAGGGGGCCTCCTCCAAGAGACCCAGTACTTC.

CDR3 in DNA: TGTGCCAGCAGCATGACAGGCATCTCTGGAAACACCATATATTTT. This translates into CASSMTGISGNTIYF. This chain joins TRBV2 and TRBJ1-3, with TRBD1 as a possible D gene (6 bases). V lost 6 bases and J 0 bases, leaving 12 bases between the germline ends. In germline, CDR1 is SNHLY, CDR2 FYNNEI. The CDR3 runs 15 residues.

The rearrangement links TRBV27 to TRBJ1-3, with 7 bases identical to TRBD1. Germline values: CDR1 MNHEY, CDR2 SMNVEV (reference sequence). The CDR3 extends over 14 amino acids. V gave up 6 bases and J gave up 2 bases; unmatched junction bases: 4. The CDR3 nucleotides read TGTGCCAGCAGGGGTACAGGGGCTGGAAACACCATATATTTT. It encodes CASRGTGAGNTIYF.

The chain's CDR3 is CASSLYGGLGEQFF. In nucleotides, the CDR3 is TGCGCCAGCAGCTTGTACGGGGGATTGGGTGAGCAGTTCTTC. The chain combines TRBV5-1 with TRBJ2-1; TRBD2 is a possible D gene (6 bases). In germline, CDR1 is SGHRS, CDR2 YFSETQ. Trimming left V 1 base short and J 9 bases short, with 14 bases between. The CDR3 runs 14 residues.

V usage is TRBV7-9 and J usage is TRBJ2-1, with 8 bases that match TRBD1. V was pared by 5 bases and J by 7 bases, with 7 bases of the junction left unmatched. CDR1 is SEHNR, CDR2 FQNEAQ, per germline (reference sequence). The CDR3 runs to 14 residues. The CDR3: CASSVGQGSNEQFF. The CDR3 nucleotides are TGTGCCAGCAGCGTAGGACAGGGATCAAATGAGCAGTTCTTC.

Concerning this clone: Within the sample, other DNA sequences also encode this same CDR3. The chain employs TRBV6-1 and TRBJ2-7, with D hard to call. CDR3 length: 12 amino acids. Germline values: CDR1 MNHNS, CDR2 SASEGT. V shed 4 bases and J shed 4 bases, with 8 bases lying between them. The CDR3 DNA reads as TGTGCCAGCAGTGGAGAACTATACGAGCAGTACTTC. It specifies CASSGELYEQYF.

V gene TRBV6-6 combines with J gene TRBJ1-5; D possibly corresponds to TRBD1 (5 bases). CDR1 and CDR2 (germline): MNHNY, SVGAGI (reference sequence). There are 14 residues in the CDR3. V gave up 0 bases and J gave up 7 bases, with 10 bases separating them. The CDR3 coding sequence is TGTGCCAGCAGTTACTCCCAGGGCCGCCAGCCCCAGCATTTT. The encoded protein is CASSYSQGRQPQHF.

This sequence joins TRBV11-2 and TRBJ1-2; D is possibly TRBD1 (5 bases). The V gene's germline CDR1 is SGHAT and CDR2 FQNNGV. V was trimmed by 6 bases and J by 4 bases, leaving 15 bases between them. The CDR3 length is 14 residues. The CDR3 bases are TGTGCCAGCAGTTTCTGGGCAGGGTCCTATGGCTACACCTTC. It specifies CASSFWAGSYGYTF.

The chain couples TRBV5-1 to TRBJ2-7; TRBD2 aligns across 11 bases. Per germline, CDR1 SGHRS and CDR2 YFSETQ. The CDR3 covers 14 residues. V lost 7 bases, J lost 4 bases, and 7 bases stayed unmatched. CDR3 amino acids: CASALGTSGYEQYF. In nucleotides, the CDR3 is TGCGCCAGCGCTCTTGGGACTAGCGGTTACGAGCAGTACTTC.

CDR3 protein: CASSPRQGSSGNTIYF. Written as DNA, the CDR3 is TGTGCCAGCAGCCCTAGACAGGGAAGCTCTGGAAACACCATATATTTT. The chain couples TRBV7-2 to TRBJ1-3; TRBD1 matches 7 bases. With 5 bases clipped from V and 0 bases from J, the junction kept 7 bases outside the gene matches. The CDR3 is 16 amino acids. Germline lookup yields CDR1 SGHTA and CDR2 FQGNSA.

This chain connects TRBV27 to TRBJ2-1, with TRBD2 matching 8 bases. Trimming removed 5 bases from V and 4 bases from J; junction bases left unmatched: 7. The CDR3 extends over 15 amino acids. From germline, CDR1 is MNHEY and CDR2 SMNVEV (reference sequence). The DNA for the CDR3 is TGTGCCAGCAGTCCAGGGACTAGTGATTACAATGAGCAGTTCTTC. Its protein product is CASSPGTSDYNEQFF.

This rearrangement joins TRBV18 to TRBJ1-3, with 7 bases fitting TRBD1. Germline CDR1 reads KGHSH; CDR2 reads LQKENI. The V and J ends lost 1 base and 2 bases, in that order; junction bases with no gene match: 5. This CDR3 is 16 amino acids long. CDR3 nucleotides: TGTGCCAGCTCACCACTACTCGACAGGGCTGGAAACACCATATATTTT. The encoded protein is CASSPLLDRAGNTIYF.

The rearrangement links TRBV28 to TRBJ2-7; 9 bases match TRBD2. The germline gives CDR1 MDHEN, CDR2 SYDVKM. The CDR3 length is 13 residues. Trimming cost V 6 bases and J 5 bases; bases outside gene matches: 5. CDR3 nucleotide sequence: TGTGCCAGCAGGGGGACTAGCCGCCACGAGCAGTACTTC. It translates to CASRGTSRHEQYF.

CDR3 coding DNA: TGTGCCAGTAGTCTGGGGACTAGCGGGAGTAATGAGCAGTTCTTC. Translation gives CASSLGTSGSNEQFF. The chain employs TRBV19 and TRBJ2-1; 14 bases line up with TRBD2. This CDR3 comprises 15 residues. CDR1 and CDR2 from the germline V gene are LNHDA and SQIVND (reference sequence). V gave up 5 bases and J gave up 7 bases; unmatched junction bases: 4.

The V gene is TRBV6-5, the J gene TRBJ2-7, with 12 bases matching TRBD2. Germline loops: CDR1 MNHEY, CDR2 SVGAGI. The ends lost 5 bases at V and 7 bases at J; junction bases unmatched: 9. The CDR3 has 15 residues. The CDR3 here is CASSTWTSGVQEQYF. DNA for the CDR3: TGTGCCAGCAGTACGTGGACTAGCGGGGTGCAAGAGCAGTACTTC.

The chain links TRBV2 to TRBJ2-7; maybe TRBD1 (5 bases). Germline V gene lookup returns CDR1 SNHLY and CDR2 FYNNEI. V was shortened by 7 bases and J by 3 bases, with 13 bases between the two germline ends. The CDR3 consists of 13 residues. Here the CDR3 reads CASKAGTGYEQYF. The DNA for the CDR3 is TGTGCCAGCAAGGCAGGCACAGGCTACGAGCAGTACTTC.

The chain employs TRBV6-5 and TRBJ2-7; TRBD1 agrees at 9 bases. The CDR3 length is 14 residues. Germline assignment: CDR1 MNHEY and CDR2 SVGAGI. The trim removed 6 bases at V and 2 bases at J, leaving 5 bases unmatched. The CDR3 loop reads CASRGTGIPYEQYF. CDR3 DNA sequence: TGTGCCAGCAGGGGGACAGGGATTCCCTACGAGCAGTACTTC.

The chain combines TRBV2 with TRBJ2-6, with 12 nucleotides matching TRBD1. V trimming: 6 bases; J trimming: 2 bases; junction bases outside the gene matches: 5. The CDR3 extends over 17 amino acids. Germline CDR1 is SNHLY and CDR2 is FYNNEI. CDR3 protein: CASRVGQGAAGANVLTF. The DNA of the CDR3 is TGTGCCAGCAGGGTGGGACAGGGGGCAGCTGGGGCCAACGTCCTGACTTTC.

The chain links TRBV23-1 to TRBJ1-2, with TRBD1 matching 9 bases. TRBV23-1 belongs to the ORF category, with a function that is uncertain. This CDR3 comprises 16 residues. Trimming took 0 bases from V and 0 from J; bases not matched to a gene: 2. The CDR3 DNA is TGCGCCAGCAGTCAATCGAGGGACAGGGCTAACTATGGCTACACCTTC. Protein: CASSQSRDRANYGYTF.